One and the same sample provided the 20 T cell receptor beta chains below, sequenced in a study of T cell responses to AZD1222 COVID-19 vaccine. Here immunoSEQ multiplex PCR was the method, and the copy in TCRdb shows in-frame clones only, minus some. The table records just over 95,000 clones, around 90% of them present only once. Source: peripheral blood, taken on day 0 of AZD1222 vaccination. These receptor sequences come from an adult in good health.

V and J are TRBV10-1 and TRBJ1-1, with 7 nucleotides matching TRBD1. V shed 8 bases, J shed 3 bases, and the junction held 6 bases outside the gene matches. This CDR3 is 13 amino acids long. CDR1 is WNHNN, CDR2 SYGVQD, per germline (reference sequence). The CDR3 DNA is TGCGCCAGCCAAAGACAGGGTGACACTGAAGCTTTCTTT. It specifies CASQRQGDTEAFF.

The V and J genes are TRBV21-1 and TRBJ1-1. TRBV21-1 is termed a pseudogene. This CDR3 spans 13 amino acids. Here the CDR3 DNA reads TGTGCCAGCAGCAAAGATACGAACACTGAAGCTTTCTTT. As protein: CASSKDTNTEAFF.

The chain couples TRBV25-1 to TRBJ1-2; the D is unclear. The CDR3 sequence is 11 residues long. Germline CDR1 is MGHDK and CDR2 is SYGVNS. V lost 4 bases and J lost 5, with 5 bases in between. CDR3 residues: CASSVGYGYTF. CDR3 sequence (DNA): TGTGCCAGCAGTGTGGGGTATGGCTACACCTTC.

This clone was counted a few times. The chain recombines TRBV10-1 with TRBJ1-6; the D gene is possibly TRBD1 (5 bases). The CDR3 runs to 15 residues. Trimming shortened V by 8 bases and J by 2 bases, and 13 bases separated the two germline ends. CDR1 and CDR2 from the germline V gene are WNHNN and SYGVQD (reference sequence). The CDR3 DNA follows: TGCGCCAGCGAGGGACCTAGCGCCTATAATTCACCCCTCCACTTT. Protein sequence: CASEGPSAYNSPLHF.

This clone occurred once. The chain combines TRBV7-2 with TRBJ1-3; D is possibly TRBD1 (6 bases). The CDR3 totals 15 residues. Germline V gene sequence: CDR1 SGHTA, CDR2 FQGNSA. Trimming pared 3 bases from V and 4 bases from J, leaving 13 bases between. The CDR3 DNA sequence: TGTGCCAGCAGCTTGACCGGGACAAACGGAAACACCATATATTTT. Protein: CASSLTGTNGNTIYF.

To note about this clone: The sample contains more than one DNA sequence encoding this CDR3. The CDR3, as DNA: TGTGCCAGTAGTATAGTAAACAGCAATCAGCCCCAGCATTTT. It is translated as CASSIVNSNQPQHF. This chain joins TRBV19 and TRBJ1-5; D not certain. Trimming took 1 base from V and 1 from J, leaving 5 bases between them. CDR3 size: 14 residues. The germline V gene has CDR1 LNHDA and CDR2 SQIVND (reference sequence). Full variable domain (rest looked up from reference TRBV19 and TRBJ1-5): DGGITQSPKYLFRKEGQNVTLSCEQNLNHDAMYWYRQDPGQGLRLIYYSQIVNDFQKGDIAEGYSVSREKKESFPLTVTSAQKNPTAFYLCASSIVNSNQPQHFGDGTRLSIL.

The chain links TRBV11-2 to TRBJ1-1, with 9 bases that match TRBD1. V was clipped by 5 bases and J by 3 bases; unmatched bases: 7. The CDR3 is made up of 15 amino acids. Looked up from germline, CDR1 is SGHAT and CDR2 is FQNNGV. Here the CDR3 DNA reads TGTGCCAGCAGCGGACAGGGGATATTAGACACTGAAGCTTTCTTT. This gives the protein CASSGQGILDTEAFF.

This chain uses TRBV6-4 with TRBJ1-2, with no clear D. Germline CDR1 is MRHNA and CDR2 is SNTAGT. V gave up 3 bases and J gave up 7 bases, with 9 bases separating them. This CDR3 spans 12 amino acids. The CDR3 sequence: CASSDGLLGYTF. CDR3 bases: TGTGCCAGCAGTGATGGACTTCTTGGCTACACCTTC.

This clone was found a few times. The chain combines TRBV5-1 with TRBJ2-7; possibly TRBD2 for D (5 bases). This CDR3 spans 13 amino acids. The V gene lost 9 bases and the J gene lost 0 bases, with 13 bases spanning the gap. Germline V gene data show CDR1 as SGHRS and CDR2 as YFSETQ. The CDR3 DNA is TGCGCCACCAGTCCGGCGGGCTCCTACGAGCAGTACTTC. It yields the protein CATSPAGSYEQYF.

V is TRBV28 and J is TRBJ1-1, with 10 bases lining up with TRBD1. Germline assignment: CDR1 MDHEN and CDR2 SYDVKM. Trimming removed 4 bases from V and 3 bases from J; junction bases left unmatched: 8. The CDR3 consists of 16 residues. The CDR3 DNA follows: TGTGCCAGCAGTTACCAGACAGGGGGCTTGGACACTGAAGCTTTCTTT. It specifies CASSYQTGGLDTEAFF.

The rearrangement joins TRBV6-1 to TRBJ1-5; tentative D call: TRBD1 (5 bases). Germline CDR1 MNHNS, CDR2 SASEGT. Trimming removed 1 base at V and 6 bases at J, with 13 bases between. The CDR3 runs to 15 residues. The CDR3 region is CASSEEGRGIQPQHF. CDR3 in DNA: TGTGCCAGCAGTGAAGAGGGGCGCGGGATTCAGCCCCAGCATTTT.

CDR3 in DNA: TGTGCCAGCAGCCGAGATGCCCCCCGGGACACCTTTAACTATGGCTACACCTTC. Protein: CASSRDAPRDTFNYGYTF. The rearrangement joins TRBV6-6 to TRBJ1-2, with TRBD1 as a possible D gene (6 bases). Germline V gives CDR1 MNHNY, CDR2 SVGAGI (reference sequence). Trimming pared 6 bases from V and 1 base from J, leaving 24 bases between. The CDR3 is 18 residues long.

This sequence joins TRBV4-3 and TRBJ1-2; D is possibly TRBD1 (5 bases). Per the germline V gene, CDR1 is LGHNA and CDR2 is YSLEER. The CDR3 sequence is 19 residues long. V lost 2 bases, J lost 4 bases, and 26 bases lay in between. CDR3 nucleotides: TGCGCCAGCAGCCAACCGGAAGAACAGGTTGGGGTGGTAGGCTATGGCTACACCTTC. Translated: CASSQPEEQVGVVGYGYTF.

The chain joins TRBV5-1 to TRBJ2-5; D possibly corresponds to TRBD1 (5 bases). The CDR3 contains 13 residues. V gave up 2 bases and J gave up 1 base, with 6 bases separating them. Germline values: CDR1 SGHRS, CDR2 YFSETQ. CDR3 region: CASSFRVQETQYF. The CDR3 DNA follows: TGCGCCAGCAGCTTCAGGGTCCAAGAGACCCAGTACTTC.

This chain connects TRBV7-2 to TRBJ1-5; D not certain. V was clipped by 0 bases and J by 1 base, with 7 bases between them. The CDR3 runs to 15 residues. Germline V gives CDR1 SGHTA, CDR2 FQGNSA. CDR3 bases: TGTGCCAGCAGCTTAGCCACAATGAGCAATCAGCCCCAGCATTTT. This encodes CASSLATMSNQPQHF.

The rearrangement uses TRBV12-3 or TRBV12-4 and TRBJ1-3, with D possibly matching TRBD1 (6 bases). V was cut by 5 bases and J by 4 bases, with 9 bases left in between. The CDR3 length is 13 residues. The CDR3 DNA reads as TGTGCCAGCAGTACAGGGTGGGGAAACACCATATATTTT. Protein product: CASSTGWGNTIYF.

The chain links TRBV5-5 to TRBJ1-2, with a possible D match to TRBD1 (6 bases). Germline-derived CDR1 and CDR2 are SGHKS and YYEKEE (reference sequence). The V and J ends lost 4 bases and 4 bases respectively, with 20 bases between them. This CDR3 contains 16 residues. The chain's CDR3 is CASSTSQGAHVYGYTF. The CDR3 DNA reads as TGTGCCAGCAGCACATCACAGGGCGCCCACGTCTATGGCTACACCTTC.

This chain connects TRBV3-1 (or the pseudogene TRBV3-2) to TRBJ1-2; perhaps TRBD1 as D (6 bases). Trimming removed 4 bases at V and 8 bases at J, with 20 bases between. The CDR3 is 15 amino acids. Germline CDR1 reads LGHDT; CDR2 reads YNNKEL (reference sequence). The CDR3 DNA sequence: TGTGCCAGCAGCCCTACCCGGGACATCTTGTTGGGCTACACCTTC. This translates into CASSPTRDILLGYTF.

The CDR3 here is CASSPRVSGILGAFF. CDR3 coding DNA: TGTGCCAGTAGTCCAAGGGTCTCCGGGATCTTGGGAGCTTTCTTT. The chain uses TRBV19 and TRBJ1-1, with D unresolved. Between the trimmed V and J ends, which lost 5 bases and 10 bases, there was a span of 23 bases. This CDR3 comprises 15 residues. Germline values: CDR1 LNHDA, CDR2 SQIVND (reference sequence).

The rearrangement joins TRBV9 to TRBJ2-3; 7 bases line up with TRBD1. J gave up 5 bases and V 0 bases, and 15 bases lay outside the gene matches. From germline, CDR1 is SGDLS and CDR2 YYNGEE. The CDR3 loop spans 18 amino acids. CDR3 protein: CASSVDPGGDLRGDTQYF. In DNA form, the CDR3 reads TGTGCCAGCAGCGTAGATCCAGGGGGAGATTTGAGGGGAGATACGCAGTATTTT.